Following are 16 T cell receptor beta chains from one sample sequenced in a study of T cells in Graves' hyperthyroidism and ophthalmopathy. Regions amplified from RNA transcripts were the TCR beta CDR3 regions. A set of HTBI primers served as the primers for a first-round RT-PCR of the TCR CDR3. TCRdb re-derived calls from the multiplex PCR reads in MiXCR, one entry per CDR3 protein. The sample has about 690,000 distinct CDR3 sequences, 15% to 20% seen once; the top ten hold 15% to 19%. Sequenced material: blood. The receptors come from a man aged 45-65 years with Graves' hyperthyroidism.

This chain uses TRBV3-1 with TRBJ1-2, with D tentatively TRBD1 (6 bases). V was trimmed by 4 bases and J by 7 bases, leaving 16 bases between them. Germline assignment: CDR1 LGHDT and CDR2 YNNKEL (reference sequence). This CDR3 contains 14 residues. In DNA, the CDR3 is TGTGCCAGCAGCCGCCGGACAGATGGGGTTGGCTACACCTTC. It specifies CASSRRTDGVGYTF.

There are a few counts of this clonotype. The chain couples TRBV3-1 to TRBJ1-1; D not certain. Germline loops: CDR1 LGHDT, CDR2 YNNKEL (reference sequence). The CDR3 spans 14 residues. V dropped 5 bases and J dropped 5 bases, with 15 bases sitting between them. The CDR3 DNA sequence: TGTGCCAGCAGCTCCCGTGGCTGGGGAACTGAAGCTTTCTTT. Its translation: CASSSRGWGTEAFF.

This clonotype was counted ten times or more. The chain is built from TRBV5-1 and TRBJ1-1; D is possibly TRBD1 (6 bases). Deletions cut 3 bases from V and 3 bases from J, with 18 bases between. Germline V gene sequence: CDR1 SGHRS, CDR2 YFSETQ. This CDR3 contains 16 residues. The CDR3 spells CASSWGRGRGDTEAFF. In DNA, the CDR3 is TGCGCCAGCAGCTGGGGCAGGGGACGGGGGGACACTGAAGCTTTCTTT.

This clonotype has ten or more counts. The J gene is TRBJ1-1, the V gene TRBV28, with D maybe TRBD1 (5 bases). Looked up from germline, CDR1 is MDHEN and CDR2 is SYDVKM. This CDR3 is built from 15 residues. V lost 5 bases and J 3 bases, leaving 16 bases between the germline ends. CDR3 protein: CASSLRRGWDTEAFF. In DNA form, the CDR3 reads TGTGCCAGCAGTCTACGTAGGGGATGGGACACTGAAGCTTTCTTT. Full variable domain (rest looked up from reference TRBV28 and TRBJ1-1): DVKVTQSSRYLVKRTGEKVFLECVQDMDHENMFWYRQDPGLGLRLIYFSYDVKMKEKGDIPEGYSVSREKKERFSLILESASTNQTSMYLCASSLRRGWDTEAFFGQGTRLTVV.

This clonotype has a count of ten or more. The chain employs TRBV28 and TRBJ2-1, with 7 positions matching TRBD2. Germline loops: CDR1 MDHEN, CDR2 SYDVKM. V shed 2 bases and J 0 bases; nucleotides not matched to a gene: 4. The CDR3 is 16 residues long. CDR3 sequence: CASSLSGTGSYNEQFF. DNA for the CDR3: TGTGCCAGCAGTTTAAGCGGGACCGGCTCCTACAATGAGCAGTTCTTC.

DNA of the CDR3: TGTGCCAGCAGCTTAAAATCCCACGAGCAGTACTTC. This gives the protein CASSLKSHEQYF. The gene calls are TRBV11-2 and TRBJ2-7; no clear D gene. Germline V gene data show CDR1 as SGHAT and CDR2 as FQNNGV. V dropped 2 bases and J dropped 5 bases, with 7 bases sitting between them. The CDR3 runs to 12 residues. The whole variable domain, filled in from reference TRBV11-2 and TRBJ2-7, reads EAGVAQSPRYKIIEKRQSVAFWCNPISGHATLYWYQQILGQGPKLLIQFQNNGVVDDSQLPKDRFSAERLKGVDSTLKIQPAKLEDSAVYLCASSLKSHEQYFGPGTRLTVT.

This clonotype has a count of ten or more. The V gene is TRBV29-1, the J gene TRBJ1-1; 9 bases are a match to TRBD1. CDR3 length: 15 amino acids. With 4 bases clipped from V and 8 bases from J, the junction kept 14 bases outside the gene matches. Germline V gene lookup returns CDR1 SQVTM and CDR2 ANQGSEA. CDR3 amino acids: CSVGGGTGRMTEAFF. The CDR3 nucleotides read TGCAGCGTTGGGGGGGGGACAGGGAGGATGACGGAAGCTTTCTTT.

This clonotype was recorded at least ten times. This rearrangement joins TRBV28 to TRBJ2-7; 11 bases are shared with TRBD2. CDR1 and CDR2 from the germline V gene are MDHEN and SYDVKM. The ends lost 2 bases at V and 1 base at J; junction bases unmatched: 4. The CDR3 totals 16 residues. CDR3 in amino acids: CASSLRASGRSYEQYF. DNA for the CDR3: TGTGCCAGCAGTTTAAGGGCTAGCGGGAGGTCCTACGAGCAGTACTTC. The whole variable domain, filled in from reference TRBV28 and TRBJ2-7, reads DVKVTQSSRYLVKRTGEKVFLECVQDMDHENMFWYRQDPGLGLRLIYFSYDVKMKEKGDIPEGYSVSREKKERFSLILESASTNQTSMYLCASSLRASGRSYEQYFGPGTRLTVT.

V and J are TRBV7-9 and TRBJ2-7; 12 bases line up with TRBD2. The V gene's germline CDR1 is SEHNR and CDR2 FQNEAQ (reference sequence). The length of the CDR3 is 16 residues. Germline trimming cut 3 bases from V and 4 bases from J; bases unmatched to any gene: 7. The CDR3 DNA is TGTGCCAGCAGCTTTGGAGCTAGCGGGAGGGTTTACGAGCAGTACTTC. Translated: CASSFGASGRVYEQYF.

This clonotype was seen a few times. The junction and the germline gene differ at one end; a read error may be behind it. This chain connects TRBV6-8 to TRBJ2-7; 11 nucleotides agree with TRBD2. There are 19 residues in the CDR3. Germline V CDR1 and CDR2: MNHGY, SAAAGT. The CDR3 coding sequence is TGTGCCAGCAGTTACTCGATAGGGCCAACTAGCGGGAGCGTCTACGAGCAGCACTTC. Translating gives CASSYSIGPTSGSVYEQHF.

V usage is TRBV10-2 and J usage is TRBJ1-1; TRBD1 matches at 11 bases. V trimming: 8 bases; J trimming: 11 bases; junction bases outside the gene matches: 7. This CDR3 is built from 12 residues. Per the germline V gene, CDR1 is WSHSY and CDR2 is SAAADI. The CDR3 DNA reads as TGCGCCAGCTGCGGGACAGGGGGTGAGGCTTTCTTT. It translates to CASCGTGGEAFF.

This clonotype was observed a few times. The rearrangement joins TRBV18 to TRBJ2-2; D may be TRBD2 (5 bases). Germline CDR1 is KGHSH and CDR2 is LQKENI. The CDR3 length is 17 residues. Between the trimmed V and J ends, which lost 1 base and 2 bases, there was a span of 14 bases. DNA of the CDR3: TGTGCCAGCTCACCACTTCCTCTCGGGGAAAACACCGGGGAGCTGTTTTTT. Protein: CASSPLPLGENTGELFF.

The rearrangement joins TRBV29-1 to TRBJ1-1, with D tentatively TRBD1 (6 bases). The CDR3 extends over 13 amino acids. V shed 7 bases and J shed 4 bases, with 16 bases lying between them. Germline CDR1 is SQVTM and CDR2 is ANQGSEA. This chain's CDR3 is CSARTVTATEAFF. DNA of the CDR3: TGCAGCGCTCGGACAGTTACCGCCACTGAAGCTTTCTTT.

Only a few counts were recorded for this clonotype. V gene TRBV4-3 combines with J gene TRBJ1-5, with TRBD1 matching over 10 bases. The germline CDR1 and CDR2 sequences are LGHNA and YSLEER. The length of the CDR3 is 15 residues. V gave up 3 bases and J gave up 7 bases; unmatched junction bases: 6. CDR3 nucleotide sequence: TGCGCCAGCAGCCAGGGGACAGGGGTCCCACAGCCCCAGCATTTT. Amino acids: CASSQGTGVPQPQHF.

The table lists this clonotype with many counts. The rearrangement links TRBV28 to TRBJ1-1, with a possible D match to TRBD1 (6 bases). This CDR3 spans 16 amino acids. V lost 6 bases and J 2 bases, leaving 19 bases between the germline ends. CDR1 MDHEN and CDR2 SYDVKM come from the germline V gene. CDR3 DNA: TGTGCCAGCAGCTCGGCCGGGGGCCTCCTAAACACTGAAGCTTTCTTT. Translation gives CASSSAGGLLNTEAFF.

This clonotype was counted many times. The J gene is TRBJ2-7, the V gene TRBV20-1, with TRBD2 identical over 9 bases. The germline V gene has CDR1 DFQATT and CDR2 SNEGSKA (reference sequence). V lost 4 bases, J lost 6 bases, and 13 bases stayed unmatched. This CDR3 spans 15 amino acids. The CDR3 sequence: CSAISPASGKGEQYF. CDR3 in DNA: TGCAGTGCTATTTCGCCGGCTAGCGGGAAAGGCGAGCAGTACTTC.